This TCR beta chain stems from a study of T cell responses to AZD1222 COVID-19 vaccine. Study-wide results and limits: No day 14 peak samples; only post-peak repertoires were characterized.

TCRdb's copy holds only in-frame clones and misses some; the assay was immunoSEQ multiplex PCR. Of 80,000 or so clones in the sample, under 95% are singletons; the top ten hold around 4.5%. This clone appeared a few times. The antigen is not known. The ends were cut back, 2 bases at V and 3 bases at J, with 10 bases in the middle. The CDR3 spans 13 residues. The germline CDR1 and CDR2 sequences are GTSNPN and SVGIG (reference sequence). The specimen comprised peripheral blood, sampled 28 days after the second AZD1222 dose. This sequence originates from an adult who received the AZD1222 COVID-19 vaccine. The gene calls are TRBV30 and TRBJ1-1; D gene ambiguous. Here the CDR3 DNA reads TGTGCCTGGAGTCGACTGGTGGACACTGAAGCTTTCTTT. It specifies CAWSRLVDTEAFF.